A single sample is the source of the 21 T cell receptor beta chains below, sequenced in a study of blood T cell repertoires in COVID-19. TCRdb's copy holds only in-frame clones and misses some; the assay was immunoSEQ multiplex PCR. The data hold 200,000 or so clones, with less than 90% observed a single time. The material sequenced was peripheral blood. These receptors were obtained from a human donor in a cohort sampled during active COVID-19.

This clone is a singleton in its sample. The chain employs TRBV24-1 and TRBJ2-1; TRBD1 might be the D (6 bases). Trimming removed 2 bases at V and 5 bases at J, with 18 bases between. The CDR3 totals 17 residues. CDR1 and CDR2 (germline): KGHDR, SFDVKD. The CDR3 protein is CATSDSGQIGGHNEQFF. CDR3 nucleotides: TGTGCCACCAGTGATTCCGGACAGATTGGAGGCCACAATGAGCAGTTCTTC.

The CDR3 DNA reads TGTGCCAGCAGCGACCTAGCGGGGGTAAACAATGAGCAGTTCTTC. It yields the protein CASSDLAGVNNEQFF. The chain has TRBV13 and TRBJ2-1; 10 bases line up with TRBD2. The CDR3 contains 15 residues. Germline CDR1 is PRHDT and CDR2 is FYEKMQ (reference sequence). V trimming: 5 bases; J trimming: 5 bases; junction bases outside the gene matches: 6.

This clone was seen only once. CDR3: CASSLTTSGRSEQFF. The CDR3 DNA follows: TGTGCCAGCAGTTTAACAACTAGCGGGAGGTCGGAGCAGTTCTTC. The V gene is TRBV28, the J gene TRBJ2-1; 12 bases line up with TRBD2. Germline values: CDR1 MDHEN, CDR2 SYDVKM. The CDR3 covers 15 residues. V was clipped by 2 bases and J by 10 bases; unmatched bases: 6. Looking up the rest from reference TRBV28 and TRBJ2-1 gives the full variable domain: DVKVTQSSRYLVKRTGEKVFLECVQDMDHENMFWYRQDPGLGLRLIYFSYDVKMKEKGDIPEGYSVSREKKERFSLILESASTNQTSMYLCASSLTTSGRSEQFFGPGTRLTVL.

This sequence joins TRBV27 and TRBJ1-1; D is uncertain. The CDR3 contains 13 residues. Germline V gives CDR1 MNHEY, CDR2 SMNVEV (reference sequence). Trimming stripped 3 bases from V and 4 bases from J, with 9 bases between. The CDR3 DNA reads TGTGCCAGCAGTTTTACAGCGGGCACTGAAGCTTTCTTT. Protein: CASSFTAGTEAFF.

The CDR3 here is CATSDPSSADSEAFF. The CDR3 region has the DNA TGTGCCACCAGTGATCCATCATCTGCGGACTCTGAAGCTTTCTTT. The chain carries TRBV24-1 and TRBJ1-1; D gene uncertain. Trimming left V 3 bases short and J 6 bases short, with 16 bases between. The CDR3 has 15 amino acids. Germline loops: CDR1 KGHDR, CDR2 SFDVKD.

The CDR3 region is CASSPATGRTQPQHF. CDR3 DNA sequence: TGTGCCAGCAGCCCAGCGACAGGGAGAACCCAGCCCCAGCATTTT. This chain uses TRBV7-2 with TRBJ1-5; 7 positions agree with TRBD1. This CDR3 is 15 amino acids long. With 5 bases clipped from V and 7 bases from J, the junction kept 11 bases outside the gene matches. Germline V gives CDR1 SGHTA, CDR2 FQGNSA.

This chain's CDR3 is CATGGLGLAEQETQYF. DNA of the CDR3: TGTGCCACGGGAGGACTGGGACTAGCGGAGCAAGAGACCCAGTACTTC. The chain joins TRBV24-1 to TRBJ2-5, with 11 bases that match TRBD2. CDR1 and CDR2 from the germline V gene are KGHDR and SFDVKD. There are 16 residues in the CDR3. Unmatched junction bases numbered 11, after V lost 10 bases and J lost 2 bases.

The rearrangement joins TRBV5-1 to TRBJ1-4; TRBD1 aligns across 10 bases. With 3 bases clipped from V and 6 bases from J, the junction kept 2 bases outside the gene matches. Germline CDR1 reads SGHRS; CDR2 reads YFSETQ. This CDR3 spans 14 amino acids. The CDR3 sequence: CASSWGTGDEKLFF. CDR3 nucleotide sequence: TGCGCCAGCAGCTGGGGGACAGGGGATGAAAAACTGTTTTTT.

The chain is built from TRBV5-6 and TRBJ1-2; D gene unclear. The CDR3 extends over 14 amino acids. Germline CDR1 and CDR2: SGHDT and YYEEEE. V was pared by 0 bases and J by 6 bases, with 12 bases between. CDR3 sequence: CASSLGMRLNGYTF. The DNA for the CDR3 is TGTGCCAGCAGCTTGGGGATGAGGCTCAATGGCTACACCTTC.

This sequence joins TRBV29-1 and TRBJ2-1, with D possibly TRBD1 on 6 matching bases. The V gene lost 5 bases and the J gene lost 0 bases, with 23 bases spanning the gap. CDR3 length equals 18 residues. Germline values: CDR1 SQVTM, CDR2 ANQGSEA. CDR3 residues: CSVLRRGEVLSSYNEQFF. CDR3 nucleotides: TGCAGCGTTTTACGCAGGGGCGAAGTCCTTAGCTCCTACAATGAGCAGTTCTTC.

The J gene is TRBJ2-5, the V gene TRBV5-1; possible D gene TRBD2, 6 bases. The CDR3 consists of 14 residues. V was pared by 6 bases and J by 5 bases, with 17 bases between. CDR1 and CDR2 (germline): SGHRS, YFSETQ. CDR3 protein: CASTPLEGLETQYF. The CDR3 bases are TGCGCCAGCACACCCCTGGAGGGGCTTGAGACCCAGTACTTC. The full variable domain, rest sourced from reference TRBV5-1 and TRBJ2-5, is KAGVTQTPRYLIKTRGQQVTLSCSPISGHRSVSWYQQTPGQGLQFLFEYFSETQRNKGNFPGRFSGRQFSNSRSEMNVSTLELGDSALYLCASTPLEGLETQYFGPGTRLLVL.

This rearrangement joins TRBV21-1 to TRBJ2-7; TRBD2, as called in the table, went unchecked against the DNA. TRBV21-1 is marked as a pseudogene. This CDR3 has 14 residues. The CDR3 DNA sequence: TGTGCCAGCAGCAAAGTGGCGGCGCTCTACGAGCAGTACGTC. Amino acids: CASSKVAALYEQYV.

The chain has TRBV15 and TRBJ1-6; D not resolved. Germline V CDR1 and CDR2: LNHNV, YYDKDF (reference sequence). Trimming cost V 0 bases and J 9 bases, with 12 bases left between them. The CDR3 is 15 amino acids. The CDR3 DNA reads TGTGCCACCAGCAGAGACACGCTATTCGGTTCACCCCTCCACTTT. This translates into CATSRDTLFGSPLHF.

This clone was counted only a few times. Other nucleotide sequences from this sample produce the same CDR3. CDR3 DNA: TGTGCCAGCAGCTTGACGGGAGGCGGGGAGCTGTTTTTT. It specifies CASSLTGGGELFF. This chain joins TRBV11-3 and TRBJ2-2, with 7 nucleotides matching TRBD2. This CDR3 comprises 13 residues. Per germline, CDR1 SGHNT and CDR2 YENEEA. Trimming removed 3 bases from V and 7 bases from J; junction bases left unmatched: 2.

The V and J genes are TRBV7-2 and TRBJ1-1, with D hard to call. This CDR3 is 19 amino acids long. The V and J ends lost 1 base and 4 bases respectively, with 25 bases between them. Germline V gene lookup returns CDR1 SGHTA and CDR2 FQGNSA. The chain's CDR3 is CASSLGSGLGYMRSTEAFF. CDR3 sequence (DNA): TGTGCCAGCAGCTTAGGAAGCGGATTAGGCTATATGCGGAGCACTGAAGCTTTCTTT.

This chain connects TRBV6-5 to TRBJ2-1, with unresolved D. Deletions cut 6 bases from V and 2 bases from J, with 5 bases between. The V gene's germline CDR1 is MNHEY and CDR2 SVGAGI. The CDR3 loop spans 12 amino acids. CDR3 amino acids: CASSRAYNEQFF. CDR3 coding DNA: TGTGCCAGCAGCCGCGCCTACAATGAGCAGTTCTTC.

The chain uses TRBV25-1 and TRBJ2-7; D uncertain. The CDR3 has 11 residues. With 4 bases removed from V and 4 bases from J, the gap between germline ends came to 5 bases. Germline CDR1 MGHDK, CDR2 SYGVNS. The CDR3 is CASSARYEQYF. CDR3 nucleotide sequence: TGTGCCAGCAGTGCTAGATACGAGCAGTACTTC.

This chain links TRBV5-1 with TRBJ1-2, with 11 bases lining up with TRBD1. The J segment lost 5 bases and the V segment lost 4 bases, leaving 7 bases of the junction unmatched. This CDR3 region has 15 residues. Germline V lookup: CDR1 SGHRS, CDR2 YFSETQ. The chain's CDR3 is CASSQGGQGAYGYTF. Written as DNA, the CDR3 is TGCGCCAGCAGCCAGGGAGGACAGGGGGCATATGGCTACACCTTC.

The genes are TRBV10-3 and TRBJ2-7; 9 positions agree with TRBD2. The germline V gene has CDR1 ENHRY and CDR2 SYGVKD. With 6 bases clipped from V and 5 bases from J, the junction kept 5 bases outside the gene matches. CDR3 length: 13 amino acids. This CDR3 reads CAIRPQRGDEQYV. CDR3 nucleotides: TGTGCCATCAGACCGCAGCGGGGGGACGAGCAGTACGTC.

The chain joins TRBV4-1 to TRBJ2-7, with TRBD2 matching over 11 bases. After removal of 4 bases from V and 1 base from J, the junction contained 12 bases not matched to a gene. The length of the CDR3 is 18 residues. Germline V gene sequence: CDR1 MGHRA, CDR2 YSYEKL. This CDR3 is CASSPQTSGSGISYEQYF. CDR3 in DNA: TGCGCCAGCAGCCCCCAAACTAGCGGGAGTGGGATTTCCTACGAGCAGTACTTC.

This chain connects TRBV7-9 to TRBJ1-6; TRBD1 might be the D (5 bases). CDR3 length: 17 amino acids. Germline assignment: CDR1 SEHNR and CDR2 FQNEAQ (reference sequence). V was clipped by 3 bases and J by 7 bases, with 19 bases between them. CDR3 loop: CASSFQGQNAYNSPLHF. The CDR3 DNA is TGTGCCAGCAGCTTCCAGGGCCAAAACGCGTACAATTCACCCCTCCACTTT.